This T cell receptor beta chain was found in a study of CD8 T cells in ankylosing spondylitis. The CDR3 spans 15 residues. Per germline, CDR1 SGHDT and CDR2 YYEEEE. Trimming stripped 3 bases from V and 6 bases from J, with 15 bases between. Preparation of TCR beta libraries was done by quantitative 5'-RACE with molecular barcodes. TCRdb processed the 5' RACE reads anew with MiXCR; each CDR3 protein has one entry. Of fewer than 750,000 distinct CDR3 sequences listed, around a fifth were seen once; the top ten hold around 19%. There are a few counts of this clonotype. The antigen is not known. Study observations and caveats: A TCR beta motif of several highly homologous variants seemed to mark ankylosing spondylitis blood. The disease-linked clones had a CD8+ phenotype and low blood frequencies. In the blood and synovial fluid of reactive arthritis, some motif variants had been previously reported.

The sequence was obtained from a male donor with ankylosing spondylitis. The sequenced sample was blood, either unsorted or a sorted T cell fraction (not recorded which). The V and J genes are TRBV5-6 and TRBJ2-2; either TRBD1 or TRBD2 may supply D (6 bases each). In nucleotides, the CDR3 is TGTGCCAGCAGCTCCGCACGAAGGGGGGCCGGGGAGCTGTTTTTT. Residues: CASSSARRGAGELFF.